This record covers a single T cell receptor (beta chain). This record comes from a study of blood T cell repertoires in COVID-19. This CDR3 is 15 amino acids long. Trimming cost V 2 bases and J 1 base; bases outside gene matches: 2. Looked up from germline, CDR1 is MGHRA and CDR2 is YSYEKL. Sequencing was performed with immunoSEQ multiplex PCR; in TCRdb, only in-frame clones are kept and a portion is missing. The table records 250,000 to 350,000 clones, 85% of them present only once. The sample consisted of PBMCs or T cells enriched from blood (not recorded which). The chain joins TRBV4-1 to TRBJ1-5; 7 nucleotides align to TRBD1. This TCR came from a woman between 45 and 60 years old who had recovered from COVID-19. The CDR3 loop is CASSQSGQSNQPQHF. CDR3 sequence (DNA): TGCGCCAGCAGCCAATCGGGACAGAGCAATCAGCCCCAGCATTTT.